This record concerns one TCR beta chain sequence. This clonotype was seen ten or more times. Its target antigen remains unknown. Per-nucleotide qualities are absent, and no much larger clonotype sits a single base away. This sample is drawn from a study of T cell repertoires in cytomegalovirus infection (dated by TCRdb to about 2019). About the full investigation: The HLA type of each donor mattered for the analysis, because public TCR beta signatures pointed to carriage of CMV infection along with the matching HLA type. General findings and caveats noted by the study authors: In the ex vivo response, HLA-C-restricted CMV-specific TCR beta clonotypes were dominant, and in two of eight donors the single most frequent clonotype came from this HLA-C-restricted group. In both this cohort and an independent cohort of more than 350 donors, the cumulative frequency of public TCR beta family members distinguished carriers of CMV infection plus the relevant HLA type.

Reading the germline V gene gives CDR1 MNHEY and CDR2 SVGAGI. From its cysteine to its phenylalanine, the CDR3 spans 19 amino acids. Kept here is only the CDR3 DNA, which spans 57 bases and is read in frame from base 1. Trimming removed 4 bases from V and 2 bases from J; the gene matches leave 15 bases unexplained. The instrument given in TCRdb is Illumina HiSeq 1500. In-frame beta chains were kept once TCRdb had trimmed the public reads at Q25 with fastp and called clones with MiXCR. Each CDR3 protein appears once, grouped with its most common genes and DNA. For this sample there are roughly 500,000 distinct CDR3 sequences; about 15% appear just once. The ten largest make up about 24% of the sample.

This receptor was identified in a human donor in good health (CMV status not recorded). Some clones in this sample may be carry-over from other donors' samples. The chain is encoded by TRBV6-5 joined to TRBJ2-1; 9 bases in between match TRBD1. The specimen sequenced was CD8+ T cells from PBMCs. The DNA sequence is as follows: TGTGCCAGCAGTTTTACAGGGGGCTCAGGCTTCTTTACCTACAATGAGCAGTTCTTC. This translates into CASSFTGGSGFFTYNEQFF.